This T cell receptor (beta chain) was identified in a study of shared clonotypes between healthy human individuals. Germline CDR1 is SGHNT and CDR2 is YYREEE (reference sequence). This CDR3 region has 12 residues. V was trimmed by 7 bases and J by 4 bases, leaving 8 bases between them. This table comes from immunoSEQ multiplex PCR, and its TCRdb copy is limited to in-frame clones, with some not included. The repertoire includes around 1.4 million clones, approximately 98.5% of them detected once, and around 0.33% sits in the top ten. The specimen sequenced was naive CD4+ T cells sorted from blood. The subset here: CD45RA+ positively selected. This TCR came from a man aged 25-45 years in good health. The rearrangement links TRBV5-4 to TRBJ2-2, with TRBD2 as a possible D gene (5 bases). CDR3 loop: CASPAGTGELFF. The CDR3 coding sequence is TGTGCCAGCCCCGCGGGCACCGGGGAGCTGTTTTTT.